This TCR beta chain emerged from a study of blood T cells in healthy people across ages. In this sample, this clonotype turned up a few times. A sample-barcoded 5' primer and a J-beta primer mix were used in a second PCR of roughly 7 to 12 cycles. TCRdb reprocessed the 5' RACE reads via MiXCR and lists one record per CDR3 protein. The sample has 1.5 million to 2 million distinct CDR3 sequences; 49% are singletons. The V gene lost 6 bases and the J gene lost 10 bases, with 21 bases spanning the gap. The CDR3 loop spans 15 amino acids. Germline values: CDR1 SGHDN, CDR2 FVKESK. Every sample had a minimum of 6 million PBMCs isolated. Every sample gave at least 6 micrograms of total RNA when it was extracted.

This sequence was found in a woman aged 40 to 55 in good health. Sequences were obtained from blood. This sequence joins TRBV14 and TRBJ1-4; D possibly corresponds to TRBD1 (6 bases). The CDR3 region is CASSPGQRTYAKLFF. As DNA, the CDR3 is TGTGCCAGCAGTCCCGGACAGAGGACTTATGCAAAACTGTTTTTT.